This T cell receptor (beta chain) was retrieved from a study of blood T cell repertoires in COVID-19. Measured with immunoSEQ multiplex PCR; TCRdb has only the in-frame clones, and not every one. This table holds about 20,000 clones, 60% to 85% found once. CDR1 and CDR2 (germline): MNHEY, SMNVEV (reference sequence). This CDR3 has 17 amino acids. Unmatched junction bases numbered 14, after V lost 3 bases and J lost 9 bases. This receptor was taken from a man at least 80 years old with acute or convalescent COVID-19. Material for sequencing was peripheral blood. This rearrangement joins TRBV27 to TRBJ1-6, with 7 bases aligning to TRBD1. CDR3 region: CASSFGMRQGGISPLHF. CDR3 bases: TGTGCCAGCAGTTTTGGCATGCGACAGGGCGGAATTTCACCCCTCCACTTT.